Listed here are 30 T cell receptor beta chains from one sample, sequenced in a study of Graves' ophthalmopathy and Graves' hyperthyroidism. TCR beta CDR3 regions were amplified from RNA transcripts. The library came from an HTBI-primed first-round RT-PCR and a second-round multiplex PCR. TCRdb ran MiXCR on the multiplex PCR reads and lists one entry per CDR3 protein. The sample has 400,000 to 500,000 distinct CDR3 sequences; 21% are singletons. The specimen was peripheral blood. These receptor sequences come from a woman in her late teens or twenties with stable Graves' hyperthyroidism.

This clonotype was recorded at least ten times. The chain employs TRBV30 and TRBJ2-2; D is ambiguous. The V end was cut by 0 bases, the J end by 6 bases, with 8 bases between. The CDR3 spans 13 residues. The V gene's germline CDR1 is GTSNPN and CDR2 SVGIG (reference sequence). CDR3 sequence reads: CAWSVNAAGELFF. CDR3 in DNA: TGTGCCTGGAGTGTAAACGCGGCCGGGGAGCTGTTTTTT.

The sample holds many counts of this clonotype. The chain employs TRBV7-8 and TRBJ2-2; a possible D gene is TRBD1 (6 bases). Trimming left V 5 bases short and J 4 bases short, with 11 bases between. CDR1 and CDR2 from the germline V gene are SGHVS and FQNEAQ. CDR3 length equals 14 residues. CDR3 loop: CASSLDRVTGELFF. CDR3 DNA: TGTGCCAGCAGCCTGGACAGAGTCACCGGGGAGCTGTTTTTT.

This clonotype was recorded at least ten times. A clone one base away is much larger, so this may be a read error. The chain links TRBV6-5 to TRBJ2-5; weak D call: TRBD1 (6 bases). Per the germline V gene, CDR1 is MNHEY and CDR2 is SVGAGI. CDR3 length: 13 residues. The CDR3 DNA reads TGTGCCAGCAGTTACAGCAGGGGTCAGACCCGGTACTTC. It encodes CASSYSRGQTRYF.

V and J are TRBV7-3 and TRBJ1-1, with D uncertain. The length of the CDR3 is 13 residues. From germline, CDR1 is SGHTA and CDR2 FQGTGA. Trimming pared 6 bases from V and 8 bases from J, leaving 16 bases between. CDR3 DNA: TGTGCCAGCAGATTGGATATTTCAGGCGAAGCTTTCTTT. Encoded protein: CASRLDISGEAFF. Combining the CDR3 with reference TRBV7-3 and TRBJ1-1 gives the whole variable domain GAGVSQTPSNKVTEKGKYVELRCDPISGHTALYWYRQSLGQGPEFLIYFQGTGAADDSGLPNDRFFAVRPEGSVSTLKIQRTERGDSAVYLCASRLDISGEAFFGQGTRLTVV.

V gene TRBV7-6 combines with J gene TRBJ2-7; 9 bases fit TRBD1. The V segment lost 1 base and the J segment 3 bases; nucleotides outside the gene matches: 7. The CDR3 loop spans 16 amino acids. Germline V CDR1 and CDR2: SGHVS, FNYEAQ. The CDR3 nucleotides read TGTGCCAGCAGCTTAGGGTCGGGACAGGGAAACTACGAGCAGTACTTC. Amino acid sequence: CASSLGSGQGNYEQYF.

Remarks on this clonotype: The CDR3 ends on some other residue instead of the conserved phenylalanine or tryptophan, so this is likely a read error. V gene TRBV6-1 combines with J gene TRBJ1-5, with D perhaps TRBD1 (6 bases). Germline CDR1 is MNHNS and CDR2 is SASEGT. Trimming took 8 bases from V and 2 from J, leaving 13 bases between them. This CDR3 region has 14 residues. CDR3 amino acids: CASREGVGNQPQHY. DNA for the CDR3: TGTGCCAGCCGAGAGGGGGTGGGCAATCAGCCCCAGCATTAT.

The V gene is TRBV20-1, the J gene TRBJ1-5, with D unclear. Germline CDR1 is DFQATT and CDR2 is SNEGSKA (reference sequence). With 3 bases removed from V and 3 bases from J, the gap between germline ends came to 9 bases. The CDR3 is 13 residues long. The CDR3 DNA reads TGCAGTGCTAGTTGGGGTTTCAATCAGCCCCAGCATTTT. Amino acid sequence: CSASWGFNQPQHF.

In the case of this clonotype: Just one base apart from a much larger clone, this may be a read error. This chain joins TRBV6-1 and TRBJ2-2; no firm D call. The V and J ends lost 4 bases and 4 bases respectively, with 4 bases between them. The CDR3 sequence is 12 residues long. CDR1 is MNHNS, CDR2 SASEGT, per germline. Here the CDR3 reads CASSGSTGELFF. CDR3 sequence (DNA): TGTGCCAGCAGTGGGAGCACCGGGGAGCTGTTTTTT.

The V gene is TRBV12-3 or TRBV12-4, the J gene TRBJ1-2; 8 bases are a match to TRBD1. This CDR3 is 14 amino acids long. V was pared by 3 bases and J by 7 bases, with 7 bases of the junction left unmatched. CDR3 sequence (DNA): TGTGCCAGCAGTTTCCAAGAGACAGGGGCTGGCTACACCTTC. Its translation: CASSFQETGAGYTF.

Many counts were recorded for this clonotype. The chain combines TRBV6-1 with TRBJ2-7, with TRBD2 matching over 11 bases. The CDR3 is 14 amino acids. The junction had 1 base not matched to a gene; V was cut back by 3 bases and J by 3 bases. Germline V CDR1 and CDR2: MNHNS, SASEGT. The CDR3 reads CASSETSGDYEQYF. CDR3 in DNA: TGTGCCAGCAGTGAGACTAGCGGGGACTACGAGCAGTACTTC.

This clonotype was detected many times. V is TRBV28 and J is TRBJ1-2; 9 bases are shared with TRBD1. Looked up from germline, CDR1 is MDHEN and CDR2 is SYDVKM. Unmatched junction bases numbered 9, after V lost 6 bases and J lost 4 bases. The CDR3 totals 15 residues. CDR3 in amino acids: CASRISGQGFYGYTF. CDR3 bases: TGTGCCAGCAGGATCTCGGGACAGGGATTCTATGGCTACACCTTC.

V usage is TRBV29-1 and J usage is TRBJ2-7; 11 bases are a match to TRBD2. CDR3 length: 13 amino acids. Trimming cost V 6 bases and J 5 bases; bases outside gene matches: 6. Germline CDR1 reads SQVTM; CDR2 reads ANQGSEA. The CDR3: CSVLSGRADEQYF. The DNA of the CDR3 is TGCAGCGTCCTTAGCGGGAGGGCCGACGAGCAGTACTTC.

This clonotype is a singleton in its sample. The CDR3 spells CAWSGGSGNTIYF. The CDR3 bases are TGTGCCTGGAGTGGGGGCTCTGGAAACACCATATATTTT. The chain is built from TRBV30 and TRBJ1-3; D unresolved. Germline CDR1 reads GTSNPN; CDR2 reads SVGIG (reference sequence). The ends were cut back, 1 base at V and 0 bases at J, with 4 bases in the middle. The CDR3 loop spans 13 amino acids.

This clonotype was counted ten times or more. The chain has TRBV27 and TRBJ1-1, with D hard to call. The CDR3 length is 13 residues. The V end lost 7 bases, the J end lost 0 bases, and 9 bases lay between the germline ends. From germline, CDR1 is MNHEY and CDR2 SMNVEV (reference sequence). For the CDR3, the DNA is TGTGCCAGCAAGAGTACGTTGAACACTGAAGCTTTCTTT. It encodes CASKSTLNTEAFF.

V usage is TRBV30 and J usage is TRBJ1-1; no clear D. This CDR3 is 14 amino acids long. Germline lookup yields CDR1 GTSNPN and CDR2 SVGIG (reference sequence). V was cut by 0 bases and J by 0 bases, with 8 bases left in between. DNA for the CDR3: TGTGCCTGGAGTGTAATAACAGTGAACACTGAAGCTTTCTTT. This codes for CAWSVITVNTEAFF.

This clonotype was seen ten or more times. The chain combines TRBV7-2 with TRBJ2-7; D is uncertain. The CDR3 length is 14 residues. V was clipped by 0 bases and J by 3 bases, with 9 bases between them. The germline CDR1 and CDR2 sequences are SGHTA and FQGNSA. Here the CDR3 DNA reads TGTGCCAGCAGCTTAGCTATTGTCGGCTACGAGCAGTACTTC. Its protein product is CASSLAIVGYEQYF.

This clonotype was seen only once. The gene calls are TRBV7-9 and TRBJ2-5; D is possibly TRBD1 (5 bases). Germline V gene lookup returns CDR1 SEHNR and CDR2 FQNEAQ (reference sequence). The CDR3 totals 13 residues. V was clipped by 1 base and J by 7 bases, with 10 bases between them. The DNA for the CDR3 is TGTGCCAGCAGCTTAGGCAGGGAAGGGACCCAGTACTTC. As protein: CASSLGREGTQYF.

This clonotype was observed many times. The chain joins TRBV2 to TRBJ2-7, with D unresolved. This CDR3 has 13 residues. CDR1 and CDR2 from the germline V gene are SNHLY and FYNNEI. V was clipped by 6 bases and J by 3 bases, with 12 bases between them. CDR3 sequence: CASRPDNNYEQYF. The CDR3 region has the DNA TGTGCCAGCAGGCCCGACAACAACTACGAGCAGTACTTC.

This clonotype turned up a few times. The gene calls are TRBV24-1 and TRBJ2-5; TRBD2 agrees at 9 bases. From germline, CDR1 is KGHDR and CDR2 SFDVKD. The ends lost 3 bases at V and 8 bases at J; junction bases unmatched: 6. The CDR3 is 14 residues long. CDR3 DNA sequence: TGTGCCACCAGTGATGGCGGGAGGGCCCTCACCCAGTACTTC. It yields the protein CATSDGGRALTQYF.

This clonotype was detected many times. The V and J genes are TRBV6-2 or TRBV6-3 and TRBJ1-2; a weak D match, TRBD1 (5 bases). CDR1 and CDR2 from the germline V gene are MNHEY and SVGEGT. Between the trimmed V and J ends, which lost 2 bases and 7 bases, there was a span of 11 bases. There are 13 residues in the CDR3. This CDR3 is CASSYGGLLGYTF. The CDR3 DNA reads as TGTGCCAGCAGTTACGGGGGTTTGCTTGGCTACACCTTC.

This clonotype has at least ten counts. The chain joins TRBV20-1 to TRBJ1-5; unclear D gene. The CDR3 has 14 amino acids. CDR1 is DFQATT and CDR2 is SNEGSKA in the germline V gene (reference sequence). V lost 6 bases to trimming and J lost 0 bases, with 12 bases between them. The CDR3 sequence: CSAEAQLSNQPQHF. In DNA, the CDR3 is TGCAGTGCCGAGGCACAGCTTAGCAATCAGCCCCAGCATTTT.

This clonotype was recorded many times. This chain links TRBV7-2 with TRBJ2-2; D is tentatively TRBD1 or TRBD2 (5 bases each). Germline V lookup: CDR1 SGHTA, CDR2 FQGNSA. CDR3 length: 16 residues. The V and J ends lost 0 bases and 3 bases respectively, with 11 bases between them. CDR3 residues: CASSLAGVVDTGELFF. The CDR3 DNA reads TGTGCCAGCAGCTTAGCGGGGGTGGTTGACACCGGGGAGCTGTTTTTT.

The V and J genes are TRBV30 and TRBJ1-2; D not certain. Trimming stripped 3 bases from V and 2 bases from J, with 10 bases between. The germline V gene has CDR1 GTSNPN and CDR2 SVGIG (reference sequence). CDR3 length: 13 residues. This chain's CDR3 is CAWSPDPNYGYTF. CDR3 nucleotide sequence: TGTGCCTGGAGCCCGGATCCGAACTATGGCTACACCTTC.

This clonotype occurred many times. This sequence joins TRBV11-1 and TRBJ2-5; 9 nucleotides match TRBD2. Germline CDR1 reads SGHAT; CDR2 reads FQDESV (reference sequence). The CDR3 loop spans 18 amino acids. V trimming: 5 bases; J trimming: 5 bases; junction bases outside the gene matches: 18. CDR3 amino acids: CASSAHQSSGKDSETQYF. CDR3 nucleotides: TGTGCCAGCAGCGCTCACCAGTCTAGCGGGAAGGATTCGGAGACCCAGTACTTC.

This clonotype has ten or more counts. J is TRBJ2-7 and V is TRBV6-1; 9 positions match TRBD2. Germline CDR1 and CDR2: MNHNS and SASEGT. With V trimmed by 3 bases and J by 0 bases, 6 bases remained unmatched. The CDR3 totals 16 residues. CDR3 DNA sequence: TGTGCCAGCAGTGAGTTCAGTAGCGGGAGCTCCTACGAGCAGTACTTC. Translating gives CASSEFSSGSSYEQYF.

This clonotype showed up many times. The J gene is TRBJ1-2, the V gene TRBV7-2; a possible D gene is TRBD1 (5 bases). Germline V gene lookup returns CDR1 SGHTA and CDR2 FQGNSA. Between the trimmed V and J ends, which lost 5 bases and 3 bases, there was a span of 22 bases. CDR3 length: 17 amino acids. The CDR3: CASSSLYLSGLDYGYTF. In nucleotides, the CDR3 is TGTGCCAGCAGCAGCTTATACTTATCAGGGTTAGACTATGGCTACACCTTC.

This chain connects TRBV7-2 to TRBJ2-6; 7 nucleotides line up with TRBD2. Trimming removed 0 bases from V and 0 bases from J; junction bases left unmatched: 2. Germline V lookup: CDR1 SGHTA, CDR2 FQGNSA. The CDR3 consists of 17 residues. CDR3 nucleotides: TGTGCCAGCAGCTTAGCGGGAGGGTTCTCTGGGGCCAACGTCCTGACTTTC. The encoded protein is CASSLAGGFSGANVLTF.

In the case of this clonotype: This may come from a read error, since a much larger clone is one base off. The V gene is TRBV15, the J gene TRBJ2-5; D may be TRBD2 (6 bases). V lost 0 bases, J lost 4 bases, and 12 bases lay in between. The germline V gene has CDR1 LNHNV and CDR2 YYDKDF (reference sequence). The CDR3 has 15 amino acids. The CDR3 coding sequence is TGTGCCACCAGCAGAGACTCTGGGACTCCAGAGACCCAGTACTTC. It codes for CATSRDSGTPETQYF.

This sequence joins TRBV6-1 and TRBJ1-2; D ambiguous. Germline assignment: CDR1 MNHNS and CDR2 SASEGT. V was clipped by 10 bases and J by 3 bases, with 15 bases between them. CDR3 length: 13 amino acids. The CDR3 nucleotides read TGTGCCACCCGGGGAGGGCAGGACTATGGCTACACCTTC. Its translation: CATRGGQDYGYTF.

This clonotype occurred a few times. The chain recombines TRBV11-2 with TRBJ1-1, with unresolved D. The ends were cut back, 4 bases at V and 5 bases at J, with 14 bases in the middle. Germline V gives CDR1 SGHAT, CDR2 FQNNGV. The CDR3 is made up of 14 amino acids. The DNA of the CDR3 is TGTGCCAGCAGCTCAACAGCGGGGTGGACTGAAGCTTTCTTT. Protein sequence: CASSSTAGWTEAFF.